Below, 11 T cell receptor beta chains from the same sample are listed, as sequenced in a study of post-analysis software for immune sequencing data. Regarding the study as a whole: Controls showed lower frequencies than patients for roughly five TRBV segments, and TRBV5-6, TRBV5-1 and TRBV20-1 were among these.

Their recognized antigens are unknown. Unique molecular identifiers featured in each of the TCR beta cDNA libraries. MiXCR, run by TCRdb on the PCR reads, gives a single entry per CDR3 protein. The sample includes about 430,000 distinct CDR3 sequences, roughly 40% seen only once; the top ten take approximately 7.7%. The specimen was blood. These TCRs come from a girl aged 2 to 9 with multiple sclerosis.

In DNA, the CDR3 is TGCGCCAGCAACCAACAGGGGGCGCCGGTAAGCGAGCAGTACTTC. It specifies CASNQQGAPVSEQYF. The chain combines TRBV5-1 with TRBJ2-1; 9 bases fit TRBD1. The DNA end lines up better with TRBJ2-7; the J call may be wrong. CDR3 length equals 15 residues. Germline V gene sequence: CDR1 SGHRS, CDR2 YFSETQ.

The V gene is TRBV12-3 or TRBV12-4, the J gene TRBJ1-1; D may be TRBD1 (5 bases). This CDR3 has 16 amino acids. Trimming removed 4 bases from V and 0 bases from J, with 15 bases in between. CDR3 in amino acids: CASSWGWRRMNTEAFF. The CDR3 region has the DNA TGTGCCAGCAGTTGGGGGTGGAGGCGGATGAACACTGAAGCTTTCTTT.

This clonotype was counted only a few times. This chain links TRBV6-2 or TRBV6-3 with TRBJ1-5, with a possible D match to TRBD1 (6 bases). Trimming left V 5 bases short and J 6 bases short, with 17 bases between. Germline loops: CDR1 MNHEY, CDR2 SVGEGT. The CDR3 loop spans 15 amino acids. CDR3 loop: CASSSKQGRGQPQHF. CDR3 nucleotide sequence: TGTGCCAGCAGTAGCAAACAGGGACGCGGTCAGCCCCAGCATTTT.

V usage is TRBV5-6 and J usage is TRBJ2-7, with TRBD1 as a possible D gene (6 bases). The end of the DNA aligns better with TRBJ2-5, so the J call may be wrong. This CDR3 has 16 residues. Germline V gives CDR1 SGHDT, CDR2 YYEEEE. CDR3 protein: CASSLALRWGRETQYF. CDR3 nucleotide sequence: TGTGCCAGCAGCTTGGCACTCAGGTGGGGGCGAGAGACCCAGTACTTC.

This sequence joins TRBV12-3 or TRBV12-4 and TRBJ2-3; 7 nucleotides line up with TRBD2. This CDR3 comprises 14 residues. V trimming: 8 bases; J trimming: 10 bases; junction bases outside the gene matches: 15. The CDR3, as DNA: TGTGCCAGCGGACCGAGGCAGGGAGGGGATGCGCAGTATTTT. Translated, it gives CASGPRQGGDAQYF.

The chain has TRBV5-1 and TRBJ2-1, with 7 bases aligning to TRBD2. This CDR3 region has 13 residues. Germline trimming cut 4 bases from V and 6 bases from J; bases unmatched to any gene: 4. Germline V gene sequence: CDR1 SGHRS, CDR2 YFSETQ. Written as DNA, the CDR3 is TGCGCCAGCAGCAGGACTAGGGGCAATGAGCAGTTCTTC. Its protein product is CASSRTRGNEQFF. Filled out from reference TRBV5-1 and TRBJ2-1, the complete variable domain reads KAGVTQTPRYLIKTRGQQVTLSCSPISGHRSVSWYQQTPGQGLQFLFEYFSETQRNKGNFPGRFSGRQFSNSRSEMNVSTLELGDSALYLCASSRTRGNEQFFGPGTRLTVL.

The chain employs TRBV7-8 and TRBJ2-5, with D possibly TRBD2 on 5 matching bases. Germline assignment: CDR1 SGHVS and CDR2 FQNEAQ. Trimming took off 6 bases at V and 5 bases at J, with 16 bases between the two ends. The CDR3 length is 14 residues. CDR3 amino acids: CASREIPGSETQYF. As DNA, the CDR3 is TGTGCCAGCAGAGAGATACCGGGGTCGGAGACCCAGTACTTC.

The V call is TRBV12-3 or TRBV12-4, the J call TRBJ2-1; D gene uncertain. This CDR3 spans 10 amino acids. The V gene lost 3 bases and the J gene lost 8 bases, with 2 bases spanning the gap. The CDR3 DNA follows: TGTGCCAGCAGTTTTGATGAGCAGTTCTTC. Its protein product is CASSFDEQFF.

The sample holds many counts of this clonotype. V is TRBV28 and J is TRBJ2-7, with 8 nucleotides matching TRBD1. V shed 6 bases and J 3 bases; nucleotides not matched to a gene: 4. The CDR3 is 13 amino acids. The germline CDR1 and CDR2 sequences are MDHEN and SYDVKM. DNA of the CDR3: TGTGCCAGCAGCCCCGGGACAGGCTACGAGCAGTACTTC. This codes for CASSPGTGYEQYF.

The chain is built from TRBV2 and TRBJ1-1, with TRBD1 matching 7 bases. This CDR3 region has 14 residues. The germline CDR1 and CDR2 sequences are SNHLY and FYNNEI. The ends lost 7 bases at V and 1 base at J; junction bases unmatched: 6. CDR3 residues: CASTDRVSNTEAFF. The DNA for the CDR3 is TGTGCCAGCACCGACAGGGTTTCGAACACTGAAGCTTTCTTT.

The CDR3 DNA reads TGCAGTGCTAGGGGGACTAGCGGGAAGACTTCCTACAATGAGCAGTTCTTC. This sequence encodes CSARGTSGKTSYNEQFF. The J gene is TRBJ2-1, the V gene TRBV20-1; 13 bases align to TRBD2. The germline CDR1 and CDR2 sequences are DFQATT and SNEGSKA (reference sequence). V lost 3 bases to trimming and J lost 1 base; unmatched junction nucleotides: 6. This CDR3 comprises 17 residues.